The clone carrying this T cell receptor (beta chain) appeared once. Its cognate antigen is unknown. At one end, the junction sequence differs from germline, possibly due to a read error. One entry per CDR3 protein results from TCRdb running MiXCR on the 5' RACE reads. The sample holds hundreds of thousands of distinct CDR3 sequences; roughly 6.2% are singletons and the top ten take approximately 2%. Only healthy Caucasians were included as donors. The data belong to a study of identical twins. Findings and limits, study-wide: Excess low generation probability was seen in twin-shared out-of-frame alpha sequences. Out-of-frame TCR alpha sharing observed in monozygotic twins exceeded model estimates.

CDR1 is SGHTA, CDR2 FQGNSA, per germline. The length of the CDR3 is 14 residues. The chain uses TRBV7-2 and TRBJ2-7; TRBD1 aligns across 7 bases. The sequence was collected from a man aged 18 to 30 in good health. The specimen was naive T cells sorted from blood. The CDR3 here is CVSSLDRFYYEQYF. The CDR3 region has the DNA TGTGTCAGCAGCCTGGACAGGTTTTACTACGAGCAGTACTTC.